This TCR beta chain was observed in a study of blood T cells in healthy people across ages (dated by TCRdb to between 2014 and 2017). At the level of the whole study: In model experiments, roughly one uniquely barcoded TCR beta cDNA molecule per two T cells was captured by template switching. The study measured age-related changes in TCR beta repertoire diversity using deep sequencing normalized with unique cDNA molecular identifiers. The donors were divided into four age groups: young (average approximately 16 years), middle-aged (about 41), aged (about 56) and long-lived (about 90). To avoid experimental bias, donors of different ages were distributed randomly across sequencing lanes. Two additional independent replicas of 1 million unique cDNA reads from the same blood draw were analyzed for two donors (one aged 18 to 30 and one aged 80 or older). Broad study findings and their caveats: Because the CMV infection status of the donors was unknown, age-related changes in expanded clonotypes may potentially have been confounded. As age increased, observed TCR beta diversity per million T cells dropped in a roughly linear way, and a significant reduction was already evident by age 40. Conclusive comparison of naive and antigen-experienced compartments was prevented by the profiling of bulk unsorted PBMCs. Estimates of total diversity based on one million sequenced T cells were regarded as lower bounds and as underestimates. There was a strong correlation between observed TCR beta diversity and the percentage of naive T cells measured by flow cytometry. Compared with the aged group, the long-lived group had more naive CD4+ T cells, fewer expanded clones and increased TCR diversity, a pattern suggesting age selection.

Concerning this clonotype: This receptor's antigen is unknown. Nothing much larger sits one base from this clone, and base qualities are not available.

The donors were under 40 Caucasian individuals from Russia, aged roughly 6 to 100 years, who were systemically healthy. Approximately 9.7 milliliters of peripheral blood were drawn from each donor into EDTA-treated Vacutainer tubes. Ficoll-Paque density-gradient centrifugation was used to isolate PBMCs, with at least 7 million per sample. Total RNA was extracted from PBMCs with Trizol reagent, with at least 5.5 micrograms obtained per sample. Naive CD45RAhigh/CD27high T cell percentages were measured by flow cytometry on a PBMC aliquot from every donor. The method was 5' RACE. TCRdb records Illumina HiSeq 2500 as the sequencer. A second 7 to 11 cycle PCR used a sample-barcoded 5' primer and a J-beta primer mix. Each TCR beta cDNA molecule received a unique molecular identifier from a template-switch 5' adaptor carrying 12 random nucleotides. Each sample yielded at least 2.5 million CDR3-containing paired-end reads. First-strand cDNA was synthesized from all RNA with the Mint cDNA synthesis kit, primed by a TRBC-specific oligonucleotide. Following uracil-DNA glycosylase treatment, a first 18-cycle PCR with universal primers M1SS and BC2_uni_R was performed on all cDNA. Per the authors' processing: Normalization of each sample was performed by random selection of 1 million high-quality reads, each carrying a distinct molecular identifier. Reads sharing molecular identifiers were discarded rather than binned into consensus sequences. MiTCR, with a Q25 quality threshold and the strictest error-elimination algorithm, was used for CDR3 identification, clonotype clustering and error correction. A nonparametric unseen species model using Euler transformation provided a lower-bound estimate of total TCR beta diversity. In-frame beta chains were kept once TCRdb had trimmed the public reads at Q25 with fastp and called clones with MiXCR. When rows share a CDR3 protein, they turn into one entry using the most common DNA and genes. These V and J calls rely on TCRdb rather than the paper's analysis. The sample table holds about 730,000 distinct CDR3 sequences, of which approximately 43% were seen once. 20% to 25% of the sample belongs to the ten largest clones.

The CDR3 has 14 amino acids, counting the end cysteine and phenylalanine. CDR3 DNA is the only sequence kept; it has 42 bases, read in frame from the first base. V loses 11 bases at its end and J loses 5 bases; junction bases beyond the gene matches: 13. Per the germline V gene, ENHRY is the CDR1 and SYGVKD is the CDR2. Here the chain combines TRBV10-3 and TRBJ2-3; 7 central nucleotides agree with TRBD1. The sample taken for sequencing was blood. This clonotype was sampled from a woman aged 60-75 years in good health. The nucleotide sequence reads as follows: TGTGCCGTGGGTCTACAGGGGTCCCTAGATACGCAGTATTTT. Its protein is CAVGLQGSLDTQYF.